This passage covers 20 T cell receptor beta chains from one sample sequenced in a study of CD8 T cells in ankylosing spondylitis. Findings of the study overall: Made up of eight or nine highly homologous variants, a TCR beta motif appeared characteristic of ankylosing spondylitis blood.

What these receptors recognize is not known. MiXCR, run by TCRdb on the 5' RACE reads, gives a single entry per CDR3 protein. The data contain about 330,000 distinct CDR3 sequences, 6.5% to 10% of them seen just once; the ten biggest clones take up more than 14%. The sample taken for sequencing was blood, either unsorted or a sorted T cell fraction (not recorded which). Source of these receptors: a male donor with ankylosing spondylitis.

The chain has TRBV6-2 or TRBV6-3 and TRBJ2-5; 10 bases are a match to TRBD2. Germline-derived CDR1 and CDR2 are MNHEY and SVGEGT. V lost 7 bases, J lost 5 bases, and 16 bases stayed unmatched. CDR3 size: 17 residues. The CDR3 DNA sequence: TGTGCCAGCATGGGCGTGAGGCTAGCGGGAGTAGGGGAGACCCAGTACTTC. As protein: CASMGVRLAGVGETQYF.

In this sample, this clonotype turned up a few times. The chain combines TRBV5-1 with TRBJ2-3; unclear D gene. Trimming removed 3 bases at V and 10 bases at J, with 9 bases between. CDR1 and CDR2 (germline): SGHRS, YFSETQ. The CDR3 spans 11 residues. The CDR3 DNA is TGCGCCAGCAGCTCCGAATTGGCGCAGTATTTT. This gives the protein CASSSELAQYF. Supplemented by reference TRBV5-1 and TRBJ2-3, the full variable domain reads KAGVTQTPRYLIKTRGQQVTLSCSPISGHRSVSWYQQTPGQGLQFLFEYFSETQRNKGNFPGRFSGRQFSNSRSEMNVSTLELGDSALYLCASSSELAQYFGPGTRLTVL.

This clonotype came up a few times. The chain is built from TRBV11-3 and TRBJ2-3, with 10 bases fitting TRBD1. The germline CDR1 and CDR2 sequences are SGHNT and YENEEA. V lost 5 bases, J lost 4 bases, and 9 bases stayed unmatched. The CDR3 contains 16 residues. The CDR3 nucleotides are TGTGCCAGCAGCCTCCGGACAGGGGGGCCACCAGATACGCAGTATTTT. Its translation: CASSLRTGGPPDTQYF.

The chain carries TRBV7-9 and TRBJ2-7, with D perhaps matching TRBD2 (5 bases). The length of the CDR3 is 15 residues. CDR1 SEHNR and CDR2 FQNEAQ come from the germline V gene (reference sequence). V gave up 0 bases and J gave up 2 bases, with 11 bases separating them. CDR3 in DNA: TGTGCCAGCAGCTTAGCCTCCGGGGTACCCTACGAGCAGTACTTC. Amino acids: CASSLASGVPYEQYF.

V is TRBV2 and J is TRBJ2-5; 10 bases fit TRBD2. The CDR3 covers 14 residues. Germline loops: CDR1 SNHLY, CDR2 FYNNEI. The CDR3 bases are TGTGCAACCTTAGAGCGGGAGGGCCGGGAGACCCAGTACTTC. Amino acid sequence: CATLEREGRETQYF.

In this sample, this clonotype turned up a few times. The chain links TRBV5-1 to TRBJ2-1, with 11 positions matching TRBD2. J gave up 8 bases and V 1 base, and 5 bases lay outside the gene matches. Germline CDR1 SGHRS, CDR2 YFSETQ. The CDR3 covers 15 residues. In DNA form, the CDR3 reads TGCGCCAGCAGCTTGTTTTTAGCGGGAGGGTATGAGCAGTTCTTC. Translated: CASSLFLAGGYEQFF.

The chain couples TRBV20-1 to TRBJ1-3, with unresolved D. CDR1 is DFQATT, CDR2 SNEGSKA, per germline (reference sequence). V gave up 7 bases and J gave up 1 base, with 8 bases separating them. The CDR3 has 12 amino acids. CDR3 sequence reads: CSVKSSGNTIYF. CDR3 DNA: TGCAGTGTAAAGAGTTCTGGAAACACCATATATTTT.

This clonotype was seen ten or more times. This rearrangement joins TRBV12-3 or TRBV12-4 to TRBJ2-7; no clear D gene. V was trimmed by 2 bases and J by 0 bases, leaving 14 bases between them. The CDR3 loop spans 16 amino acids. The CDR3 loop reads CASSLISDGSSYEQYF. CDR3 coding DNA: TGTGCCAGCAGTTTAATTTCGGACGGAAGCTCCTACGAGCAGTACTTC.

Of note for this clonotype: This likely comes from a read error, as the CDR3 has no conserved phenylalanine or tryptophan at its end. The DNA is left out, because the CDR3 cannot be placed on it with certainty; the CDR3 is given as TCRdb lists it. The CDR3 region is CAISEPGTQVVL. V usage is TRBV10-3 and J usage is TRBJ2-5; the DNA was not compared with TRBD1, the D call given in the table. Germline V gene lookup returns CDR1 ENHRY and CDR2 SYGVKD. The CDR3 is made up of 12 amino acids, end residues included.

The chain employs TRBV11-1 and TRBJ2-1; 8 nucleotides agree with TRBD2. V trimming: 3 bases; J trimming: 9 bases; junction bases outside the gene matches: 7. The germline CDR1 and CDR2 sequences are SGHAT and FQDESV (reference sequence). The CDR3 is 14 amino acids. CDR3 protein: CASSLGLVSGEQFF. The CDR3 DNA sequence: TGTGCCAGCAGCTTGGGACTAGTAAGCGGTGAGCAGTTCTTC.

The J gene is TRBJ2-1, the V gene TRBV13; 8 bases line up with TRBD2. This CDR3 has 16 residues. Germline CDR1 PRHDT, CDR2 FYEKMQ (reference sequence). Trimming cost V 5 bases and J 0 bases; bases outside gene matches: 6. The CDR3 sequence: CASSPQRESSYNEQFF. CDR3 coding DNA: TGTGCCAGCAGCCCCCAGCGGGAGAGCTCCTACAATGAGCAGTTCTTC.

This clonotype has ten or more counts. V is TRBV14 and J is TRBJ2-6; tentative D call: TRBD2 (6 bases). This CDR3 spans 17 amino acids. Germline V gene lookup returns CDR1 SGHDN and CDR2 FVKESK. With 1 base removed from V and 0 bases from J, the gap between germline ends came to 10 bases. CDR3 residues: CASSQVGGNSGANVLTF. CDR3 nucleotides: TGTGCCAGCAGCCAAGTGGGCGGGAACTCTGGGGCCAACGTCCTGACTTTC.

The J gene is TRBJ1-5, the V gene TRBV7-2; D unresolved. The CDR3 is made up of 14 amino acids. Deletions cut 3 bases from V and 6 bases from J, with 12 bases between. Per the germline V gene, CDR1 is SGHTA and CDR2 is FQGNSA. CDR3 sequence (DNA): TGTGCCAGCAGCTTGGTAGTGATAGGTCAGCCCCAGCATTTT. Its translation: CASSLVVIGQPQHF.

In its sample, this clonotype was seen a few times. The V gene is TRBV7-2, the J gene TRBJ2-7; 7 nucleotides match TRBD2. The V gene end was trimmed by 1 base and the J gene end by 3 bases; junction bases not matched to a gene: 9. The CDR3 has 16 amino acids. Germline V lookup: CDR1 SGHTA, CDR2 FQGNSA. The chain's CDR3 is CASSLGGGRAFYEQYF. The CDR3 DNA is TGTGCCAGCAGCTTAGGGGGGGGGAGGGCCTTCTACGAGCAGTACTTC. Together with reference TRBV7-2 and TRBJ2-7, the CDR3 gives the full variable domain: GAGVSQSPSNKVTEKGKDVELRCDPISGHTALYWYRQSLGQGLEFLIYFQGNSAPDKSGLPSDRFSAERTGGSVSTLTIQRTQQEDSAVYLCASSLGGGRAFYEQYFGPGTRLTVT.

This clonotype was found many times. The V and J genes are TRBV29-1 and TRBJ2-7; 7 nucleotides align to TRBD2. Germline lookup yields CDR1 SQVTM and CDR2 ANQGSEA. The CDR3 is 14 residues long. With 4 bases clipped from V and 1 base from J, the junction kept 7 bases outside the gene matches. This CDR3 is CSVVAGVGSYEQYF. Written as DNA, the CDR3 is TGCAGCGTTGTCGCGGGAGTCGGATCCTACGAGCAGTACTTC.

The chain links TRBV7-2 to TRBJ2-1; TRBD2 agrees at 8 bases. Germline lookup yields CDR1 SGHTA and CDR2 FQGNSA. There are 17 residues in the CDR3. Trimming took 5 bases from V and 8 from J; bases not matched to a gene: 17. In nucleotides, the CDR3 is TGTGCCAGCAGCCCCGTGGGTGGCGGGAGGCCGATAGATGAGCAGTTCTTC. The encoded protein is CASSPVGGGRPIDEQFF. The variable domain in full, completed from reference TRBV7-2 and TRBJ2-1, reads GAGVSQSPSNKVTEKGKDVELRCDPISGHTALYWYRQSLGQGLEFLIYFQGNSAPDKSGLPSDRFSAERTGGSVSTLTIQRTQQEDSAVYLCASSPVGGGRPIDEQFFGPGTRLTVL.

This clonotype was seen repeatedly, ten times or more. The chain uses TRBV4-1 and TRBJ2-7, with D perhaps given as TRBD1 or TRBD2 (6 bases each). The CDR3 loop spans 14 amino acids. CDR1 is MGHRA, CDR2 YSYEKL, per germline. Between the trimmed V and J ends, which lost 0 bases and 4 bases, there was a span of 10 bases. The CDR3 nucleotides read TGCGCCAGCAGCCAAGATCAGGGGAGGTACGAGCAGTACTTC. It yields the protein CASSQDQGRYEQYF.

The gene calls are TRBV19 and TRBJ2-7; D ambiguous. Germline CDR1 is LNHDA and CDR2 is SQIVND (reference sequence). The CDR3 covers 14 residues. V was pared by 3 bases and J by 4 bases, with 13 bases between. The CDR3 here is CASSITNGGYEQYF. The CDR3 DNA reads as TGTGCCAGTAGTATCACCAACGGCGGATACGAGCAGTACTTC. The full variable domain, rest sourced from reference TRBV19 and TRBJ2-7, is DGGITQSPKYLFRKEGQNVTLSCEQNLNHDAMYWYRQDPGQGLRLIYYSQIVNDFQKGDIAEGYSVSREKKESFPLTVTSAQKNPTAFYLCASSITNGGYEQYFGPGTRLTVT.

This clonotype turned up a few times. The chain employs TRBV20-1 and TRBJ2-3; D possibly corresponds to TRBD1 (6 bases). Germline lookup yields CDR1 DFQATT and CDR2 SNEGSKA (reference sequence). The V gene lost 3 bases and the J gene lost 5 bases, with 9 bases spanning the gap. The CDR3 totals 12 residues. This chain's CDR3 is CSARGHGDTQYF. The CDR3 DNA is TGCAGTGCTAGGGGACATGGAGATACGCAGTATTTT.

This clonotype was seen at least ten times. This chain joins TRBV4-2 and TRBJ2-1; 9 bases match TRBD1. The CDR3 is 13 residues long. V trimming: 8 bases; J trimming: 5 bases; junction bases outside the gene matches: 4. Germline-derived CDR1 and CDR2 are LGHNA and YNFKEQ. CDR3 protein: CASGTGPNNEQFF. The CDR3 nucleotides read TGTGCCAGCGGGACAGGGCCTAACAATGAGCAGTTCTTC.